This T cell receptor beta chain emerged from a study of cytomegalovirus exposure and HLA in healthy donors. Study outcomes and limitations: Reports state that TCR beta sequences accurately predicted most subjects' HLA-A and HLA-B alleles. A later analysis reportedly found that, within productive TCRs, an Asian-associated ancestry cluster had fewer N-insertions than the mean observed across the roughly 700 donors.

Amplification used 60 Vbeta primers and 13 Jbeta primers. TCRdb keeps only in-frame clones here, not all; method: immunoSEQ multiplex PCR. The repertoire has under 200,000 clones, around three quarters of them found once; the top ten carry approximately 3.1%. As concerns this clone: The antigen remains undetermined.

The germline V and J ends were trimmed by 1 base and 2 bases, with 9 bases remaining between them. Germline CDR1 reads MGHDK; CDR2 reads SYGVNS. The CDR3 spans 15 residues. V gene TRBV25-1 combines with J gene TRBJ1-5; TRBD1 is a possible D gene (5 bases). The TCR comes from a woman in her thirties or forties in good health and CMV-seronegative. Sequenced material: PBMCs. This chain's CDR3 is CASSESARGNQPQHF. DNA of the CDR3: TGTGCCAGCAGTGAATCAGCCAGGGGCAATCAGCCCCAGCATTTT.